Below, one T cell receptor beta chain is given with its context. Its antigen is unknown. The germline V and J ends were trimmed by 8 bases and 8 bases, with 27 bases remaining between them. CDR1 is MNHEY and CDR2 is SVGEGT in the germline V gene. The CDR3 covers 16 residues. Original processing methods: Using the CDR3 differences seen across clinicopathological groups, the authors built a distant-metastasis classifier for papillary thyroid cancer, which was meant to discriminate distant-metastatic patients. From the PCR reads, TCRdb re-called clones with MiXCR. These V and J calls are TCRdb output, not the study's own analysis. The data hold over 55,000 clones, with less than 30% observed a single time. The source of the sample is a study of metastatic and nonmetastatic thyroid tumors. Study as a whole: Malignant thyroid and benign thyroid patients provided blood and tumor or nodule tissue whose repertoires were compared. Study-level points and caveats: In both blood and tumor samples, TCR beta diversity was reported significantly higher for malignant than benign nodules.

Treatment of any kind had been given to no patient before thyroid surgery. The sequence came from a female donor with papillary thyroid cancer or a benign thyroid nodule (not recorded which). Some clones in this sample may be carry-over from other donors' samples. The sample comprised blood. The chain links TRBV6-2 or TRBV6-3 to TRBJ1-2; TRBD1 is a possible D gene (6 bases). This chain's CDR3 is CASLPSAFDRTKGYTF. CDR3 DNA: TGTGCCAGCCTTCCCTCGGCCTTCGACAGGACAAAGGGCTACACCTTC.